The T cell receptor beta chain under discussion was sequenced for a study of early T cells in non-severe SARS-CoV-2 infection. Background on the study: Chains stayed unpaired after sequencing of bulk RNA from unsorted whole blood. Study outcomes and limitations: Sequences matched to VDJdb favored anti-spike CD8 responses, while private and CD4 specificities were missed.

Comment on this clonotype: Its antigen is still unknown.

TCRdb called the 5' RACE reads again in MiXCR, with one record for every CDR3 protein. The table shows about 56,000 distinct CDR3 sequences, with under 12% occurring only once. The CDR3 spans 13 residues. V lost 3 bases and J lost 7, with 9 bases in between. This TCR derives from an adult who was a healthcare worker with PCR-confirmed SARS-CoV-2 infection or an uninfected control (not recorded which). The chain links TRBV12-3 or TRBV12-4 to TRBJ1-4; D gene unclear. Sequenced material: whole blood. The CDR3 is CASSLYSIEKLFF. The CDR3 DNA reads TGTGCCAGCAGTTTGTATTCCATTGAAAAACTGTTTTTT.